This TCR beta chain was identified during a study of beta chain features in type 1 diabetes. General study findings and limits: In comparison with healthy donors, patients had naive, central memory and Treg TCRB repertoires that appeared more similar. When VDJ junctions were examined, type 1 diabetes patients showed fewer insertions and more deletions.

A word on this clone: Its cognate antigen is unknown.

The germline gives CDR1 MNHEY, CDR2 SMNVEV (reference sequence). Germline trimming cut 6 bases from V and 2 bases from J; bases unmatched to any gene: 5. The CDR3 is 14 amino acids. Every donor had blood drawn once into heparin, roughly 0.11 L on average. The sequenced template was cDNA made from the entire isolated RNA. The table came from immunoSEQ multiplex PCR; TCRdb's copy has only in-frame clones and leaves some out. The sample yields a few hundred thousand clones, about 29% seen once. The clonotype comes from a man aged 18 to 35 in good health. The sequenced sample was naive CD4+ T cells from blood. The V gene is TRBV27, the J gene TRBJ2-5; 8 positions match TRBD1. Written as DNA, the CDR3 is TGTGCCAGCAGATGGACAGGGAGGCAAGAGACCCAGTACTTC. This encodes CASRWTGRQETQYF.